These 3 T cell receptor beta chains share one sample of origin, sequenced in a study of a mutant IDH1 vaccine in newly diagnosed glioma. These receptors lack a known antigen. The method was immunoSEQ multiplex PCR; TCRdb's version includes in-frame clones alone and lacks a portion of them. The data contain some 59,000 clones, about nine tenths of them singletons. Regarding time point: week 11, during vaccination. The vaccine gave 300 ug of a 20-mer mutant IDH1 peptide subcutaneously per dose. The material sequenced was PBMCs, taken from a glioma patient whose treatment included an IDH1 peptide vaccine. The receptors stem from a man aged 40-49 years with glioma.

V and J are TRBV7-9 and TRBJ1-3; D perhaps matches TRBD1 (6 bases). Per the germline V gene, CDR1 is SEHNR and CDR2 is FQNEAQ (reference sequence). V dropped 3 bases and J dropped 4 bases, with 16 bases sitting between them. The CDR3 consists of 16 residues. CDR3 in amino acids: CASSFMTGSVGNTIYF. CDR3 DNA: TGTGCCAGCAGCTTCATGACAGGCAGTGTAGGAAACACCATATATTTT.

The chain is built from TRBV2 and TRBJ2-1; TRBD2 aligns across 12 bases. This CDR3 is built from 13 residues. The germline CDR1 and CDR2 sequences are SNHLY and FYNNEI. V trimming: 4 bases; J trimming: 15 bases; junction bases outside the gene matches: 7. CDR3 in amino acids: CASSGAPSGRGFF. The CDR3 coding sequence is TGTGCCAGCAGTGGGGCACCTAGCGGGAGGGGGTTCTTC.

The chain combines TRBV19 with TRBJ2-1; the D is unclear. The germline V and J ends were trimmed by 3 bases and 0 bases, with 12 bases remaining between them. CDR3 size: 16 residues. Germline CDR1 and CDR2: LNHDA and SQIVND (reference sequence). The CDR3 sequence is CASSMLLGGSYNEQFF. The DNA for the CDR3 is TGTGCCAGTAGTATGCTCCTGGGCGGCTCCTACAATGAGCAGTTCTTC.